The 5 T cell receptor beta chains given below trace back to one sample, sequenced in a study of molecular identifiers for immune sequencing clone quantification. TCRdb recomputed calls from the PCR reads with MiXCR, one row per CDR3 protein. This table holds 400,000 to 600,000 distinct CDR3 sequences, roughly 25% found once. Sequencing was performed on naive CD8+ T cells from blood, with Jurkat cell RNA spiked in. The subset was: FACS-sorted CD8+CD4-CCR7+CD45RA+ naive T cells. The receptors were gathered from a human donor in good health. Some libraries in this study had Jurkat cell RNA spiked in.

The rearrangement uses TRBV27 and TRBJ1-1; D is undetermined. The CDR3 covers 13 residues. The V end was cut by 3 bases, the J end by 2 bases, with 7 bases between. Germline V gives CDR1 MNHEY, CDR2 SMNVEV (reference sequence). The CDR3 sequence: CASSFQLNTEAFF. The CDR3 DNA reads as TGTGCCAGCAGTTTTCAACTCAACACTGAAGCTTTCTTT.

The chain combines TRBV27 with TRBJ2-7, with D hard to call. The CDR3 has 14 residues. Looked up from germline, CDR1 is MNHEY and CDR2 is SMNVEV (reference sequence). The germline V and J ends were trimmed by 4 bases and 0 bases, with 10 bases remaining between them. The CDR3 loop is CASSSLLSSYEQYF. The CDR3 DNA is TGTGCCAGCAGTTCCCTCCTTAGCTCCTACGAGCAGTACTTC.

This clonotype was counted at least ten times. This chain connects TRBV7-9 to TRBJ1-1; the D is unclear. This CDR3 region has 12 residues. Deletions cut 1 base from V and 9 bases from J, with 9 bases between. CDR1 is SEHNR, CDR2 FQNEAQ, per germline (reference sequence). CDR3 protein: CASSLGTHKAFF. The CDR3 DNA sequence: TGTGCCAGCAGCTTAGGGACGCATAAAGCTTTCTTT.

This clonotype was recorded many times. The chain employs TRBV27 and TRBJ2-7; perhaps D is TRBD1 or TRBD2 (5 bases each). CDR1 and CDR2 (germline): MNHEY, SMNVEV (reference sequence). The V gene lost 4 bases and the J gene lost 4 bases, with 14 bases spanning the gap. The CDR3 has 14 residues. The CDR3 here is CASSSFGTLYEQYF. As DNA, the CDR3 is TGTGCCAGCAGTTCTTTTGGGACCCTGTACGAGCAGTACTTC.

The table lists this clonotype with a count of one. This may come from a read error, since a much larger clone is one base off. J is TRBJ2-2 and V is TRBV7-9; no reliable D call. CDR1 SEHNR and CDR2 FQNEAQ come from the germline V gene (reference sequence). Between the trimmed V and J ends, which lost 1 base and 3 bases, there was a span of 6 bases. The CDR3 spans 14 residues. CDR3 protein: CASSLGWYTGELFF. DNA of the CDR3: TGTGCCAGCAGCTTAGGCTGGTACACCGGGGAGCTGTTTTTT.